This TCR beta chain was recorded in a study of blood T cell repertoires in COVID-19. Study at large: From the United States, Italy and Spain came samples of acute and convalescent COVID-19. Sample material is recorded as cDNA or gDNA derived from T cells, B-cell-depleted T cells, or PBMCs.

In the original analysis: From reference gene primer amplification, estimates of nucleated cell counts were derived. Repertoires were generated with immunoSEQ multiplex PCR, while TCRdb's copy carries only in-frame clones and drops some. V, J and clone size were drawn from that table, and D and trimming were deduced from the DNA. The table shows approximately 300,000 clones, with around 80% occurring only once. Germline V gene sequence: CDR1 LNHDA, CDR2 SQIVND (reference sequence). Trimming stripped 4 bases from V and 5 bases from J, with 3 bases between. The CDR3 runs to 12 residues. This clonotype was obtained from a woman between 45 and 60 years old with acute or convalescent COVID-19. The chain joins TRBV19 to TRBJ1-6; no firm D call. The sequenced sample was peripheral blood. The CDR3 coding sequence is TGTGCCAGTAGTAGAGATAATTCACCCCTCCACTTT. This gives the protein CASSRDNSPLHF.